Described below is a single T cell receptor beta chain sequence and its context. The sample originates from a study of blood T cell repertoires in COVID-19. Overall study context: The study drew acute and convalescent COVID-19 samples from the United States, Italy and Spain.

The germline V gene encodes CDR1 LNHDA and CDR2 SQIVND (reference sequence). The CDR3 contains 15 residues. Trimming cost V 4 bases and J 8 bases, with 18 bases left between them. In the original processing: Scientists estimated how many nucleated cells there were by amplifying reference gene primers. TCRdb's table, derived via immunoSEQ multiplex PCR, lists solely in-frame clones and lacks some. That table supplies the V and J calls and clone size; D and trimming were determined from the DNA. The sample has 140,000 to 150,000 clones, roughly 89% seen once; the top ten hold less than 4.5%. The TCR comes from a man aged 45-65 years who had recovered from COVID-19. The chain employs TRBV19 and TRBJ2-1, with D perhaps matching TRBD2 (7 bases). The specimen sequenced was PBMCs or T cells enriched from blood (not recorded which). This chain's CDR3 is CASSKGGAGNYEQFF. In DNA, the CDR3 is TGTGCCAGTAGTAAGGGGGGAGCGGGAAACTATGAGCAGTTCTTC.